Listed below are T cell receptor beta chains from one sample, sequenced in a study of cytomegalovirus exposure and HLA in healthy donors. Measured with immunoSEQ multiplex PCR; TCRdb has only the in-frame clones, and not every one. The data contain 90,000 to 100,000 clones, around 73% of them singletons. Sequencing was performed on PBMCs. Receptor source: a woman aged 55-70 years in good health and CMV-seronegative. Each CDR3 is given with its conserved first and last residue. D genes are given only for firm matches. Clone size is stated in some rows and not others, as once, few, many or a class when expanded.

size	V	J	D	CDR3	DNA
-	TRBV10-1	TRBJ2-3	TRBD1	CASSGGTGVMDTQYF	TGCGCCAGCAGTGGGGGGACAGGGGTCATGGATACGCAGTATTTT
-	TRBV29-1	TRBJ2-1	-	CSAVVSFGEQFF	TGCAGCGCCGTGGTATCATTCGGGGAGCAGTTCTTC
-	TRBV5-1	TRBJ1-1	TRBD1	CASSIGQEGTEAFF	TGCGCCAGCAGCATCGGACAGGAGGGGACTGAAGCTTTCTTT
-	TRBV10-3	TRBJ2-3	TRBD2	CATLGTSGFTDTQYF	TGTGCCACCCTGGGGACTAGCGGGTTCACAGATACGCAGTATTTT
-	TRBV5-6	TRBJ1-1	TRBD1	CASSLAQGARNTEAFF	TGTGCCAGCAGCTTGGCGCAGGGGGCCCGGAACACTGAAGCTTTCTTT
-	TRBV11-2	TRBJ2-2	-	CASSLGQVNTGELFF	TGTGCCAGCAGCTTAGGACAAGTGAACACCGGGGAGCTGTTTTTT
-	TRBV6-5	TRBJ1-1	TRBD1	CASSYSRGMNTEAFF	TGTGCCAGCAGTTACTCCAGGGGGATGAACACTGAAGCTTTCTTT
-	TRBV18	TRBJ2-1	TRBD1	CASSLGQGARNEQFF	TGTGCCAGCTCACTAGGACAGGGGGCGCGGAATGAGCAGTTCTTC
-	TRBV29-1	TRBJ1-6	-	CSVATDFDSPLHF	TGCAGCGTTGCGACAGACTTCGATTCACCCCTCCACTTT
-	TRBV6-1	TRBJ1-2	-	CASSGLRVNGYTF	TGTGCCAGCAGTGGCCTCAGGGTTAACGGCTACACCTTC
-	TRBV5-1	TRBJ1-3	-	CASSLAPGGPSGNTIYF	TGCGCCAGCAGCTTGGCCCCGGGAGGACCCTCTGGAAACACCATATATTTT
-	TRBV6-1	TRBJ2-1	TRBD2	CASWRTGGSGGEQFF	TGTGCCAGCTGGCGGACGGGAGGGTCCGGTGGTGAGCAGTTCTTC
-	TRBV5-1	TRBJ1-1	-	CASSLGASNTEAFF	TGCGCCAGCAGCTTGGGAGCGTCGAACACTGAAGCTTTCTTT
-	TRBV7-2	TRBJ2-2	TRBD1	CASSTGQGGMETGELFF	TGTGCCAGCAGCACGGGACAGGGGGGGATGGAGACCGGGGAGCTGTTTTTT
-	TRBV20-1	TRBJ2-5	-	CSAERQETQYF	TGCAGTGCTGAGCGGCAAGAGACCCAGTACTTC
-	TRBV7-9	TRBJ2-1	-	CASSPSVGMGGNEQFF	TGTGCCAGCAGCCCAAGTGTGGGGATGGGGGGCAATGAGCAGTTCTTC
few	TRBV4-1	TRBJ1-5	TRBD1	CASSPGQGDQPQHF	TGCGCCAGCAGCCCTGGACAGGGTGATCAGCCCCAGCATTTT
-	TRBV7-8	TRBJ1-1	-	CASSLAGEITEAFF	TGTGCCAGCAGCTTAGCCGGTGAAATCACTGAAGCTTTCTTT
few	TRBV6-1	TRBJ1-5	-	CASSEVDIIGNQPQHF	TGTGCCAGCAGTGAAGTGGACATTATTGGCAATCAGCCCCAGCATTTT
-	TRBV6-1	TRBJ2-5	-	CASSPQAGTQYF	TGTGCCAGCAGCCCCCAGGCGGGGACCCAGTACTTC
-	TRBV6-5	TRBJ1-2	TRBD1	CASTGGERRNGYTF	TGTGCCAGCACAGGGGGAGAGAGACGGAACGGCTACACCTTC
-	TRBV7-2	TRBJ2-7	TRBD2	CASSLGWGTSSYEQYF	TGTGCCAGCAGCTTAGGGTGGGGGACTAGCAGCTACGAGCAGTACTTC
-	TRBV4-1	TRBJ2-5	-	CASSQPGLRETQYF	TGCGCCAGCAGCCAACCGGGATTAAGGGAGACCCAGTACTTC
once	TRBV6-5	TRBJ2-3	-	CASSYSGLVSTDTQYF	TGTGCCAGCAGTTACTCGGGCCTGGTCAGCACAGATACGCAGTATTTT
once	TRBV6-5	TRBJ2-5	-	CASTLGGGETQYF	TGTGCCAGCACCCTGGGAGGGGGTGAGACCCAGTACTTC
-	TRBV9	TRBJ2-7	TRBD1	CASSFGQGAFYEQYF	TGTGCCAGCAGCTTCGGACAGGGGGCTTTTTACGAGCAGTACTTC
-	TRBV28	TRBJ1-1	TRBD1	CASSLGTANTEAFF	TGTGCCAGCAGTTTGGGGACAGCGAACACTGAAGCTTTCTTT
few	TRBV15	TRBJ1-1	-	CATSSFPPGSDTEAFF	TGTGCCACCAGCAGCTTCCCCCCGGGTTCGGACACTGAAGCTTTCTTT
few	TRBV19	TRBJ1-5	-	CASSIRQGGNQPQHF	TGTGCCAGTAGTATCCGCCAGGGAGGTAATCAGCCCCAGCATTTT
few	TRBV25-1	TRBJ1-6	-	CASSAEDHGSPLHF	TGTGCCAGCAGTGCTGAAGATCACGGTTCACCCCTCCACTTT
-	TRBV7-2	TRBJ1-2	-	CASSLGAGVVNYGYTF	TGTGCCAGCAGCTTAGGAGCAGGGGTAGTTAACTATGGCTACACCTTC
once	TRBV27	TRBJ1-2	TRBD1	CASSLTGDYGYTF	TGTGCCAGCAGTTTAACAGGGGACTATGGCTACACCTTC
-	TRBV7-2	TRBJ2-5	-	CASSPGGTVQETQYF	TGTGCCAGCAGCCCAGGAGGGACGGTCCAAGAGACCCAGTACTTC
once	TRBV6-5	TRBJ2-2	-	CASSYEASNTGELFF	TGTGCCAGCAGTTACGAGGCCAGTAACACCGGGGAGCTGTTTTTT
few	TRBV7-9	TRBJ1-2	TRBD1	CASSWDRVGGYTF	TGTGCCAGCAGCTGGGACAGGGTTGGCGGCTACACCTTC
-	TRBV6-5	TRBJ2-1	-	CASRRGGPRYNEQFF	TGTGCCAGCAGGAGGGGAGGACCCCGCTACAATGAGCAGTTCTTC
-	TRBV5-6	TRBJ2-7	TRBD1	CASSLIDRAEPYEQYF	TGTGCCAGCAGCTTGATTGACAGGGCAGAGCCCTACGAGCAGTACTTC
-	TRBV5-5	TRBJ2-7	TRBD2	CASSQGLAGSYEQYF	TGTGCCAGCAGTCAGGGACTAGCGGGAAGCTACGAGCAGTACTTC
-	TRBV30	TRBJ2-3	-	CAWSGSSTDTQYF	TGTGCCTGGAGCGGTTCCAGCACAGATACGCAGTATTTT
-	TRBV5-4	TRBJ2-3	TRBD2	CASSDRLAGVVDTQYF	TGTGCCAGCAGCGATCGACTAGCGGGAGTTGTAGATACGCAGTATTTT
-	TRBV19	TRBJ2-7	-	CASSTSVGSGYEQYF	TGTGCCAGTAGTACGTCCGTCGGGAGTGGGTACGAGCAGTACTTC
-	TRBV6-6	TRBJ2-1	TRBD2	CASRLAGGPYNEQFF	TGTGCCAGCAGGCTAGCGGGAGGGCCTTACAATGAGCAGTTCTTC
-	TRBV27	TRBJ2-7	-	CASSLTGGDSYEQYF	TGTGCCAGCAGTCTTACTGGCGGGGACTCCTACGAGCAGTACTTC
-	TRBV28	TRBJ1-5	-	CASESGDQPQHF	TGTGCCAGCGAGTCAGGGGATCAGCCCCAGCATTTT
-	TRBV7-9	TRBJ1-1	TRBD1	CASSLGQGNTEAFF	TGTGCCAGCAGCTTGGGACAGGGGAACACTGAAGCTTTCTTT
-	TRBV7-9	TRBJ1-3	-	CASSRLVAGNTIYF	TGTGCCAGCAGCCGCTTAGTAGCTGGAAACACCATATATTTT
-	TRBV6-5	TRBJ1-1	-	CASRGDTEAFF	TGTGCCAGCAGGGGAGACACTGAAGCTTTCTTT
-	TRBV30	TRBJ2-1	-	CAWDQGRVDEQFF	TGTGCCTGGGACCAAGGGCGGGTAGATGAGCAGTTCTTC
-	TRBV28	TRBJ1-2	-	CASSQGPRKGYTF	TGTGCCAGCAGCCAGGGGCCCCGTAAAGGCTACACCTTC
-	TRBV7-2	TRBJ2-3	-	CASSFRDTQYF	TGTGCCAGCAGCTTTAGAGATACGCAGTATTTT
-	TRBV27	TRBJ2-7	TRBD1	CASSSGTGTTYEQYF	TGTGCCAGCAGTTCCGGGACAGGCACTACCTACGAGCAGTACTTC
-	TRBV7-2	TRBJ1-1	-	CASSLSPENTEAFF	TGTGCCAGCAGCTTATCTCCAGAAAACACTGAAGCTTTCTTT
few	TRBV19	TRBJ2-7	TRBD2	CASSMGIAGGPIDEQYF	TGTGCCAGTAGTATGGGAATAGCGGGGGGGCCGATCGACGAGCAGTACTTC
-	TRBV5-1	TRBJ2-7	-	CASSLEAGITYEQYF	TGCGCCAGCAGCTTGGAGGCGGGGATAACCTACGAGCAGTACTTC
-	TRBV7-6	TRBJ2-1	-	CASSRTRGHEQFF	TGTGCCAGCAGCCGGACAAGGGGCCATGAGCAGTTCTTC